These 24 T cell receptor beta chains share one sample of origin, sequenced in a study of blood T cells in healthy people across ages. A J-beta primer mix and a sample-barcoded 5' primer were used in a second PCR of about 7 to 12 cycles. TCRdb re-analysed the 5' RACE reads in MiXCR, keeping a single row per CDR3 protein. Of approximately 1.5 million distinct CDR3 sequences listed, about 42% are singletons. Sequenced sample: blood. The source of these receptors is a woman aged 18-35 years in good health.

J is TRBJ2-7 and V is TRBV5-1, with 7 bases identical to TRBD1. V was pared by 3 bases and J by 4 bases, with 16 bases of the junction left unmatched. Germline V lookup: CDR1 SGHRS, CDR2 YFSETQ. There are 17 residues in the CDR3. CDR3 sequence reads: CASSSSRDSRRSYEQYF. CDR3 in DNA: TGCGCCAGCAGCTCCTCAAGGGACAGCCGACGTTCGTACGAGCAGTACTTC.

This chain connects TRBV2 to TRBJ1-2; TRBD1 might be the D (5 bases). CDR3 length: 16 residues. The germline gives CDR1 SNHLY, CDR2 FYNNEI. Trimming pared 7 bases from V and 2 bases from J, leaving 20 bases between. CDR3 coding DNA: TGTGCCAGCACCCCAGGTGGGGGACGGGGGAACTATGGCTACACCTTC. It codes for CASTPGGGRGNYGYTF.

This clonotype was counted a single time. The chain employs TRBV20-1 and TRBJ1-5, with no clear D. The V gene lost 3 bases and the J gene lost 4 bases, with 13 bases spanning the gap. The CDR3 sequence is 14 residues long. From germline, CDR1 is DFQATT and CDR2 SNEGSKA (reference sequence). The chain's CDR3 is CSASGTAVNQPQHF. CDR3 nucleotides: TGCAGTGCTAGTGGAACGGCAGTAAATCAGCCCCAGCATTTT.

V usage is TRBV20-1 and J usage is TRBJ2-7; the D gene is possibly TRBD1 (6 bases). CDR3 length: 12 amino acids. CDR1 is DFQATT and CDR2 is SNEGSKA in the germline V gene (reference sequence). This chain's CDR3 is CRAWDNTYEQYF. Written as DNA, the CDR3 is TGCAGGGCGTGGGACAACACCTACGAGCAGTACTTC.

The J gene is TRBJ1-5, the V gene TRBV20-1; D ambiguous. Germline CDR1 and CDR2: DFQATT and SNEGSKA (reference sequence). The CDR3 spans 15 residues. The V and J ends lost 1 base and 0 bases respectively, with 10 bases between them. The CDR3 DNA sequence: TGCAGTGCTAGAGGGTTCAGCCATAGCAATCAGCCCCAGCATTTT. Encoded protein: CSARGFSHSNQPQHF.

The chain is built from TRBV7-3 and TRBJ2-1; 7 nucleotides line up with TRBD2. This CDR3 region has 15 residues. V was clipped by 2 bases and J by 5 bases; unmatched bases: 6. Per germline, CDR1 SGHTA and CDR2 FQGTGA. The CDR3 reads CASSLAAGTHNEQFF. The CDR3 DNA is TGTGCCAGCAGCTTAGCAGCGGGAACCCACAATGAGCAGTTCTTC.

The chain couples TRBV20-1 to TRBJ2-3; weak D call: TRBD2 (6 bases). The CDR3 totals 16 residues. Germline CDR1 and CDR2: DFQATT and SNEGSKA (reference sequence). The germline V and J ends were trimmed by 0 bases and 0 bases, with 13 bases remaining between them. This CDR3 is CSARDLAGTSTDTQYF. CDR3 nucleotide sequence: TGCAGTGCTAGAGATCTGGCGGGGACTAGCACAGATACGCAGTATTTT.

This chain uses TRBV19 with TRBJ1-2; maybe TRBD1 (5 bases). Trimming removed 5 bases from V and 3 bases from J, with 19 bases in between. The CDR3 runs 16 residues. Germline CDR1 LNHDA, CDR2 SQIVND (reference sequence). In DNA form, the CDR3 reads TGTGCCAGTAGTCCATATACTTTAGCGGGACACTATGGCTACACCTTC. Its protein product is CASSPYTLAGHYGYTF. Together with reference TRBV19 and TRBJ1-2, the CDR3 gives the full variable domain: DGGITQSPKYLFRKEGQNVTLSCEQNLNHDAMYWYRQDPGQGLRLIYYSQIVNDFQKGDIAEGYSVSREKKESFPLTVTSAQKNPTAFYLCASSPYTLAGHYGYTFGSGTRLTVV.

The table lists this clonotype with many counts. The chain combines TRBV12-3 or TRBV12-4 with TRBJ1-5, with unresolved D. V was cut by 6 bases and J by 1 base, with 7 bases left in between. The CDR3 extends over 13 amino acids. In DNA, the CDR3 is TGTGCCAGCAGCCGGGGAAGCAATCAGCCCCAGCATTTT. Encoded protein: CASSRGSNQPQHF.

This clonotype has more than one count but fewer than ten. This sequence joins TRBV12-3 or TRBV12-4 and TRBJ1-2, with D unclear. The CDR3 runs 13 residues. The V gene lost 6 bases and the J gene lost 0 bases, with 8 bases spanning the gap. CDR3 nucleotide sequence: TGTGCCAGCAGCCGGACCTCTAACTATGGCTACACCTTC. Its protein product is CASSRTSNYGYTF.

This chain uses TRBV20-1 with TRBJ1-2, with a tentative D call TRBD1 (6 bases). The V gene lost 6 bases and the J gene lost 4 bases, with 24 bases spanning the gap. Germline values: CDR1 DFQATT, CDR2 SNEGSKA (reference sequence). This CDR3 has 16 amino acids. CDR3 bases: TGCAGTGCAACCACCTTTCTAGAGGCAGGGGTCTATGGCTACACCTTC. Its translation is CSATTFLEAGVYGYTF.

This clonotype was found a few times. This rearrangement joins TRBV7-9 to TRBJ2-1; 9 positions match TRBD2. V shed 5 bases and J 9 bases; nucleotides not matched to a gene: 11. This CDR3 has 15 amino acids. The germline V gene encodes CDR1 SEHNR and CDR2 FQNEAQ (reference sequence). The CDR3 sequence: CASSRLAGFGGEQFF. CDR3 nucleotide sequence: TGTGCCAGCAGCCGCCTAGCGGGGTTTGGGGGTGAGCAGTTCTTC.

This chain uses TRBV20-1 with TRBJ2-1, with unresolved D. The V end lost 3 bases, the J end lost 0 bases, and 12 bases lay between the germline ends. CDR3 length: 15 residues. Germline CDR1 is DFQATT and CDR2 is SNEGSKA (reference sequence). The CDR3 sequence: CSASSQKVSYNEQFF. CDR3 nucleotides: TGCAGTGCTAGCTCCCAGAAAGTCTCCTACAATGAGCAGTTCTTC.

This clonotype occurred once. The chain joins TRBV27 to TRBJ2-5, with 10 bases that match TRBD1. J was trimmed by 11 bases and V by 5 bases; bases with no gene match: 17. Germline values: CDR1 MNHEY, CDR2 SMNVEV (reference sequence). The CDR3 runs to 16 residues. The CDR3, as DNA: TGTGCCAGCAGTCCGGAGACAGGGGGCTTTCACAATGAGCAGTACTTC. Its protein product is CASSPETGGFHNEQYF.

This chain links TRBV28 with TRBJ2-7; 8 bases line up with TRBD2. CDR3 length equals 15 residues. After removal of 4 bases from V and 2 bases from J, the junction contained 7 bases not matched to a gene. The germline gives CDR1 MDHEN, CDR2 SYDVKM. CDR3 nucleotides: TGTGCCAGCAGTTCCACTAGCGGATCTACCTACGAGCAGTACTTC. Its protein is CASSSTSGSTYEQYF.

The rearrangement links TRBV12-3 or TRBV12-4 to TRBJ1-5; D possibly corresponds to TRBD1 (6 bases). This CDR3 has 14 residues. V was pared by 6 bases and J by 2 bases, with 11 bases between. This CDR3 is CASRTTGGNQPQHF. CDR3 sequence (DNA): TGTGCCAGCAGGACGACAGGCGGCAATCAGCCCCAGCATTTT.

The chain employs TRBV20-1 and TRBJ2-1, with TRBD2 matching 8 bases. The CDR3 sequence is 16 residues long. The V gene's germline CDR1 is DFQATT and CDR2 SNEGSKA (reference sequence). The V gene end was trimmed by 0 bases and the J gene end by 6 bases; junction bases not matched to a gene: 10. The CDR3 here is CSARDLSSGVLNEQFF. As DNA, the CDR3 is TGCAGTGCTAGAGATCTGAGTAGCGGGGTGCTCAATGAGCAGTTCTTC.

The chain couples TRBV13 to TRBJ1-1; D gene ambiguous. From germline, CDR1 is PRHDT and CDR2 FYEKMQ (reference sequence). This CDR3 has 14 amino acids. With 4 bases removed from V and 3 bases from J, the gap between germline ends came to 12 bases. The CDR3: CASSSTDGDTEAFF. As DNA, the CDR3 is TGTGCCAGCAGCTCAACGGACGGAGACACTGAAGCTTTCTTT.

The chain has TRBV7-6 and TRBJ2-5; D may be TRBD2 (6 bases). The J call may be wrong; the DNA end is better matched by TRBJ2-7. This CDR3 has 14 residues. Germline assignment: CDR1 SGHVS and CDR2 FNYEAQ. For the CDR3, the DNA is TGTGCCAGCAGCTCCCGGGACTTTGACTACGAGCAGTACTTC. It specifies CASSSRDFDYEQYF.

This chain links TRBV3-1 with TRBJ2-1; 12 bases agree with TRBD2. The V segment lost 1 base and the J segment 6 bases; nucleotides outside the gene matches: 4. The length of the CDR3 is 16 residues. Germline lookup yields CDR1 LGHDT and CDR2 YNNKEL (reference sequence). The CDR3 protein is CASSQGPSGRGNEQFF. The CDR3 DNA sequence: TGTGCCAGCAGCCAAGGGCCTAGCGGGAGGGGCAATGAGCAGTTCTTC.

This clonotype has just a few counts. The gene calls are TRBV12-3 or TRBV12-4 and TRBJ2-6; no reliable D call. Trimming pared 5 bases from V and 7 bases from J, leaving 9 bases between. The CDR3 length is 13 residues. In DNA form, the CDR3 reads TGTGCCAGCAGTCGAATTTCAGCCAACGTCCTGACTTTC. Amino acid sequence: CASSRISANVLTF.

This chain uses TRBV29-1 with TRBJ1-2, with D unclear. V lost 4 bases and J 0 bases, leaving 9 bases between the germline ends. Germline CDR1 reads SQVTM; CDR2 reads ANQGSEA. The CDR3 totals 13 residues. The CDR3 coding sequence is TGCAGCGTTGGTGTTCCAGCTAACTATGGCTACACCTTC. It yields the protein CSVGVPANYGYTF.

The gene calls are TRBV20-1 and TRBJ1-2; no definite D call. Germline V gene sequence: CDR1 DFQATT, CDR2 SNEGSKA (reference sequence). The CDR3 contains 14 residues. V lost 3 bases and J lost 5, with 16 bases in between. CDR3 sequence: CSARKPGQQYGYTF. CDR3 bases: TGCAGTGCTAGGAAACCGGGCCAGCAATATGGCTACACCTTC.

The chain joins TRBV7-8 to TRBJ2-7; 7 bases are shared with TRBD2. The CDR3 is made up of 15 amino acids. V was pared by 8 bases and J by 0 bases, with 10 bases of the junction left unmatched. In germline, CDR1 is SGHVS, CDR2 FQNEAQ. The CDR3 DNA is TGTGCCAGCCGCCCTAGCGGAAGGAGCTCCTACGAGCAGTACTTC. Translation: CASRPSGRSSYEQYF.